The T cell receptor (beta chain) under discussion was sequenced for a study of blood T cell repertoires in COVID-19. Whole-study context: T cells, B-cell-depleted T cells, or PBMCs provided the cDNA or gDNA that served as material.

Only a few counts were recorded for this clone. TCRdb's table, derived via immunoSEQ multiplex PCR, lists solely in-frame clones and lacks some. The table has 210,000 or so clones, approximately 91% seen once. Trimming stripped 5 bases from V and 0 bases from J, with 16 bases between. In germline, CDR1 is SGHTA, CDR2 FQGTGA. The CDR3 totals 16 residues. The gene calls are TRBV7-3 and TRBJ1-1; D is possibly TRBD1 (6 bases). Source material: peripheral blood. The TCR originated in a woman aged 55-69 years with acute or convalescent COVID-19. The CDR3 nucleotides are TGTGCCAGCAGCCCACACGCGGCAGGGGTGAACACTGAAGCTTTCTTT. Protein product: CASSPHAAGVNTEAFF.